A selection of T cell receptor beta chains follows, all from one sample in a study of identical twins. TCRdb passed the 5' RACE reads through MiXCR, listing each CDR3 protein once. The top ten clones hold more than 0.5% of a sample with 500,000 or so distinct CDR3 sequences, approximately 15% of them seen once. Another study also made use of these data, one on yellow fever vaccine responses in identical twins.

Sequencing used CD4+ T cells sorted from blood. The receptors were sampled from a woman in her late teens or twenties in good health. Each CDR3 is given with its conserved first and last residue. The D gene is left open where the match is weak. Only some rows state a clone size, as once, few, many or a class for expanded clones.

d_call: -
v_call: TRBV27
j_call: TRBJ2-1
clone_size: -
cdr3_aa: CASSLRSLIGHEQFF
cdr3_nt: TGTGCCAGCAGTTTGCGGAGCCTAATTGGCCATGAGCAGTTCTTC

d_call: -
v_call: TRBV29-1
j_call: TRBJ2-7
clone_size: many
cdr3_aa: CSVGLGRTYEQYF
cdr3_nt: TGCAGCGTTGGGCTTGGTAGGACCTACGAGCAGTACTTC

d_call: -
v_call: TRBV29-1
j_call: TRBJ2-4
clone_size: once
cdr3_aa: CCVGGASGPQWF
cdr3_nt: TGCTGCGTTGGGGGGGCTAGCGGTCCTCAGTGGTTC

d_call: -
v_call: TRBV28
j_call: TRBJ1-2
clone_size: few
cdr3_aa: CASSPSTQNYGYTF
cdr3_nt: TGTGCCAGCAGTCCGTCGACACAGAACTATGGCTACACCTTC

d_call: TRBD2
v_call: TRBV28
j_call: TRBJ2-7
clone_size: -
cdr3_aa: CASRFGLAGIYEQYF
cdr3_nt: TGTGCCAGCAGATTCGGACTAGCGGGAATCTACGAGCAGTACTTC

d_call: TRBD1
v_call: TRBV14
j_call: TRBJ1-1
clone_size: few
cdr3_aa: CASSQDPQSTGSEAFF
cdr3_nt: TGTGCCAGCAGCCAAGACCCCCAGTCGACAGGGTCTGAAGCTTTCTTT

d_call: -
v_call: TRBV15
j_call: TRBJ2-7
clone_size: few
cdr3_aa: CATSRIQSRSSYEQYF
cdr3_nt: TGTGCCACCAGCAGAATACAGAGTAGGAGCTCCTACGAGCAGTACTTC

d_call: TRBD2
v_call: TRBV12-3/TRBV12-4
j_call: TRBJ2-1
clone_size: -
cdr3_aa: CASSLTSGHHRNDNEQFF
cdr3_nt: TGTGCCAGCAGCCTAACTAGCGGGCACCACCGGAATGACAATGAGCAGTTCTTC

d_call: -
v_call: TRBV20-1
j_call: TRBJ2-1
clone_size: few
cdr3_aa: CSSPGSYNEQFF
cdr3_nt: TGCAGTTCTCCGGGGTCCTACAATGAGCAGTTCTTC

d_call: TRBD1
v_call: TRBV5-1
j_call: TRBJ2-3
clone_size: few
cdr3_aa: CASSWDRHDTQYF
cdr3_nt: TGCGCCAGCAGCTGGGACAGGCACGATACGCAGTATTTT

d_call: -
v_call: TRBV30
j_call: TRBJ2-7
clone_size: few
cdr3_aa: CAWALETYEQYF
cdr3_nt: TGTGCCTGGGCCCTTGAAACATACGAGCAGTACTTC

d_call: TRBD1
v_call: TRBV5-1
j_call: TRBJ1-2
clone_size: -
cdr3_aa: CASSLASTGALYGYTF
cdr3_nt: TGCGCCAGCAGCTTGGCCTCAACAGGGGCCCTCTATGGCTACACCTTC

d_call: -
v_call: TRBV6-1
j_call: TRBJ1-5
clone_size: -
cdr3_aa: CASSEALQGSNQPQHF
cdr3_nt: TGTGCCAGCAGTGAAGCGCTTCAGGGTAGCAATCAGCCCCAGCATTTT

d_call: -
v_call: TRBV5-6
j_call: TRBJ2-3
clone_size: few
cdr3_aa: CASSLLEERSTDTQYF
cdr3_nt: TGTGCCAGCAGCTTGTTAGAGGAGAGGAGCACAGATACGCAGTATTTT

d_call: TRBD2
v_call: TRBV28
j_call: TRBJ2-2
clone_size: few
cdr3_aa: CASTAGLAGASPPHGELFF
cdr3_nt: TGTGCCAGCACAGCTGGACTAGCGGGGGCCTCACCTCCTCACGGGGAGCTGTTTTTT

d_call: -
v_call: TRBV12-3/TRBV12-4
j_call: TRBJ1-5
clone_size: -
cdr3_aa: CASSLGGDGHQPQHF
cdr3_nt: TGTGCCAGCAGTTTAGGAGGGGACGGCCATCAGCCCCAGCATTTT

d_call: -
v_call: TRBV20-1
j_call: TRBJ1-1
clone_size: -
cdr3_aa: CSARIGEAFF
cdr3_nt: TGCAGTGCTAGAATCGGGGAAGCTTTCTTT

d_call: TRBD2
v_call: TRBV4-3
j_call: TRBJ2-1
clone_size: -
cdr3_aa: CASSQDGTRVNEQFF
cdr3_nt: TGCGCCAGCAGCCAAGATGGGACTAGGGTCAATGAGCAGTTCTTC

d_call: -
v_call: TRBV7-8
j_call: TRBJ2-3
clone_size: many
cdr3_aa: CASSSQTSMVATQYF
cdr3_nt: TGTGCCAGCAGCTCCCAGACTAGTATGGTCGCAACGCAGTATTTT

d_call: TRBD2
v_call: TRBV10-3
j_call: TRBJ2-7
clone_size: few
cdr3_aa: CAISELAGGEQYF
cdr3_nt: TGTGCCATCAGTGAACTAGCGGGGGGGGAGCAGTACTTC

d_call: TRBD1
v_call: TRBV7-9
j_call: TRBJ2-7
clone_size: few
cdr3_aa: CASSPSTGFVYEQYF
cdr3_nt: TGTGCCAGCAGCCCCTCGACAGGGTTCGTATACGAGCAGTACTTC

d_call: -
v_call: TRBV28
j_call: TRBJ2-5
clone_size: -
cdr3_aa: CASSFPLPQPGGQAPQETQYF
cdr3_nt: TGTGCCAGCAGTTTCCCCCTCCCTCAGCCGGGGGGCCAAGCCCCCCAAGAGACCCAGTACTTC

d_call: -
v_call: TRBV29-1
j_call: TRBJ2-1
clone_size: few
cdr3_aa: CSVESGYGQSSYNEQFF
cdr3_nt: TGCAGCGTTGAAAGTGGTTATGGACAAAGCTCCTACAATGAGCAGTTCTTC

d_call: -
v_call: TRBV5-1
j_call: TRBJ2-7
clone_size: few
cdr3_aa: CASSLVGAGYEQYF
cdr3_nt: TGCGCCAGCAGCTTGGTCGGAGCAGGGTACGAGCAGTACTTC

d_call: -
v_call: TRBV12-5
j_call: TRBJ2-7
clone_size: -
cdr3_aa: CASGSGRREQYF
cdr3_nt: TGTGCTAGTGGTTCCGGGCGCCGGGAGCAGTACTTC

d_call: TRBD1
v_call: TRBV6-1
j_call: TRBJ2-1
clone_size: few
cdr3_aa: CASRSGTGVTYNEQFF
cdr3_nt: TGTGCCAGCAGGTCCGGGACAGGAGTAACCTACAATGAGCAGTTCTTC

d_call: TRBD2
v_call: TRBV7-9
j_call: TRBJ2-7
clone_size: few
cdr3_aa: CASSLARGMASYEQYF
cdr3_nt: TGTGCCAGCAGCTTAGCGCGGGGGATGGCTTCCTACGAGCAGTACTTC

d_call: -
v_call: TRBV3-1
j_call: TRBJ1-2
clone_size: few
cdr3_aa: CASSHHLGGNYGYTF
cdr3_nt: TGTGCCAGCAGCCATCACTTAGGGGGGAACTATGGCTACACCTTC

d_call: -
v_call: TRBV24-1
j_call: TRBJ2-7
clone_size: few
cdr3_aa: CATSDTGAGVYEQYF
cdr3_nt: TGTGCCACCAGTGACACCGGGGCAGGGGTCTACGAGCAGTACTTC

d_call: TRBD2
v_call: TRBV6-2/TRBV6-3
j_call: TRBJ2-4
clone_size: -
cdr3_aa: CASMLAGVGGIQYF
cdr3_nt: TGTGCCAGCATGCTAGCGGGGGTCGGGGGCATTCAGTACTTC

d_call: TRBD2
v_call: TRBV12-3/TRBV12-4
j_call: TRBJ2-3
clone_size: many
cdr3_aa: CASSRSSGKGTDTQYF
cdr3_nt: TGTGCCAGCAGTCGATCTAGCGGGAAGGGAACAGATACGCAGTATTTT

d_call: TRBD2
v_call: TRBV7-7
j_call: TRBJ2-2
clone_size: -
cdr3_aa: CASSMAGGNTGELFF
cdr3_nt: TGTGCTAGTTCGATGGCGGGAGGAAACACCGGGGAGCTGTTTTTT

d_call: TRBD2
v_call: TRBV18
j_call: TRBJ2-5
clone_size: -
cdr3_aa: CASSPGTSEKETQYF
cdr3_nt: TGTGCCAGCTCACCAGGGACTAGCGAAAAAGAGACCCAGTACTTC

d_call: -
v_call: TRBV3-1
j_call: TRBJ2-2
clone_size: few
cdr3_aa: CASRKGVWTGELFF
cdr3_nt: TGTGCCAGCAGAAAAGGGGTATGGACCGGGGAGCTGTTTTTT

d_call: TRBD1
v_call: TRBV11-3
j_call: TRBJ2-5
clone_size: few
cdr3_aa: CASQQGTGGAETQYF
cdr3_nt: TGTGCCAGCCAGCAGGGGACAGGGGGCGCGGAGACCCAGTACTTC

d_call: -
v_call: TRBV3-1
j_call: TRBJ2-7
clone_size: few
cdr3_aa: CASSRRGTYEQYF
cdr3_nt: TGTGCCAGCAGCCGCCGGGGAACCTACGAGCAGTACTTC

d_call: -
v_call: TRBV27
j_call: TRBJ2-7
clone_size: once
cdr3_aa: CASSLFGTAILEQYF
cdr3_nt: TGTGCCAGCAGTTTATTTGGGACTGCCATTCTTGAGCAGTACTTC

d_call: -
v_call: TRBV7-9
j_call: TRBJ2-5
clone_size: few
cdr3_aa: CASSSGLGGETQYF
cdr3_nt: TGTGCCAGCAGCTCCGGTCTAGGCGGGGAGACCCAGTACTTC

d_call: -
v_call: TRBV2
j_call: TRBJ1-1
clone_size: few
cdr3_aa: CASNTGNTEAFF
cdr3_nt: TGTGCCAGCAATACTGGGAACACTGAAGCTTTCTTT

d_call: TRBD1
v_call: TRBV5-1
j_call: TRBJ2-3
clone_size: -
cdr3_aa: CASSATGGADTQYF
cdr3_nt: TGCGCCAGCAGCGCAACAGGGGGAGCAGATACGCAGTATTTT